The rows below give T cell receptor beta chains drawn from one sample of a study of blood T cell repertoires in COVID-19. Some clones are missing from TCRdb's copy, which holds only in-frame ones; the method was immunoSEQ multiplex PCR. Among over 60,000 clones listed, around 84% were seen once. The sequenced material came from peripheral blood. The receptors shown here come from an older man with active or convalescent COVID-19. Each CDR3 is given with its conserved first and last residue. D genes are given only for firm matches. Clone sizes are given selectively: once, few, many, or a class where the clone is expanded.

V gene,clone size,D gene,J gene,CDR3 DNA,CDR3 protein
TRBV27,once,.,TRBJ1-2,TGTGCCAGCAGTTTAACAGGGAACGGAGATGGCTACACCTTC,CASSLTGNGDGYTF
TRBV24-1,.,.,TRBJ1-1,TGTGCCACCAGTGATTGGCAGGAAACTGAAGCTTTCTTT,CATSDWQETEAFF
TRBV6-4,.,TRBD1,TRBJ1-2,TGTGCCAGCTCGGACAGGCGGGGCAGCTACACCTTC,CASSDRRGSYTF
TRBV24-1,few,.,TRBJ2-1,TGTGCCACCAGTGATCAGAGGGTTATTGGCTACAATGAGCAGTTCTTC,CATSDQRVIGYNEQFF
TRBV7-6,.,TRBD1,TRBJ1-1,TGTGCCAGCAGCCCGCAGGGGGCCAACACTGAAGCTTTCTTT,CASSPQGANTEAFF
TRBV27,.,.,TRBJ1-1,TGTGCCAGCAGTCTATCCCCGAGGGGGGGTTTGAACACTGAAGCTTTCTTT,CASSLSPRGGLNTEAFF
TRBV10-3,.,TRBD1,TRBJ1-1,TGTGCCATCAGTAACAGGGGGAGGAACACTGAAGCTTTCTTT,CAISNRGRNTEAFF
TRBV6-1,.,.,TRBJ2-7,TGTGCCAGCAGTGACGTTTCGATCCCGGGCGAGCAGTACTTC,CASSDVSIPGEQYF
TRBV7-9,.,TRBD2,TRBJ2-3,TGTGCCAGCAGCGCAATAGCGGGAGGGCCATTAGGCACAGATACGCAGTATTTT,CASSAIAGGPLGTDTQYF
TRBV28,.,TRBD1,TRBJ2-7,TGTGCCAGCAGTTCCGCCGGGACAGGGTCCTACGAGCAGTACTTC,CASSSAGTGSYEQYF
TRBV9,.,.,TRBJ2-3,TGTGCCAGCAGCCCGAGCACAGATACGCAGTATTTT,CASSPSTDTQYF
TRBV7-9,.,.,TRBJ1-6,TGTGCCAGCAGCTTACAGGGTTTTGGTAATTCACCCCTCCACTTT,CASSLQGFGNSPLHF
TRBV30,.,.,TRBJ1-3,TGTGCCTGGACGTCGGGAGCTGGAAACACCATATATTTT,CAWTSGAGNTIYF
TRBV6-6,.,.,TRBJ2-7,TGTGCCAGCAGTGACCGGGACAATGACGAGCAGTACTTC,CASSDRDNDEQYF
TRBV5-6,.,.,TRBJ2-7,TGTGCCAGCAGCTCCTACTCCTACTACGAGCAGTACTTC,CASSSYSYYEQYF
TRBV2,.,TRBD2,TRBJ2-2,TGTGCCAGCAGTACCGGACTAGCGTTCACCGGGGAGCTGTTTTTT,CASSTGLAFTGELFF
TRBV5-5,.,.,TRBJ2-5,TGTGCCAGCAGCTTGGATCAGGGGTGGTATGAGACCCAGTACTTC,CASSLDQGWYETQYF
TRBV7-8,.,.,TRBJ1-5,TGTGCCAGCAGCTTACGGCGGGACTATCAGCCCCAGCATTTT,CASSLRRDYQPQHF
TRBV29-1,.,TRBD1,TRBJ1-2,TGCAGCGTTTGGACAGGGGATAACTATGGCTACACCTTC,CSVWTGDNYGYTF
TRBV5-1,.,.,TRBJ2-5,TGCGCCAGCAGACTTAGAGGGCAGGGAGGCGTCGAAGAGACCCAGTACTTC,CASRLRGQGGVEETQYF
TRBV28,.,.,TRBJ2-1,TGTGCCAGCAATTCTCTTGCGGGACATGAGCAGTTCTTC,CASNSLAGHEQFF
TRBV6-5,.,.,TRBJ1-6,TGTGCCAGCAGAGACAGCCTCCAAAATTCACCCCTCCACTTT,CASRDSLQNSPLHF
TRBV6-6,.,.,TRBJ1-5,TGTGCCAGTGCGGATAATAGCAATCAGCCCCAGCATTTT,CASADNSNQPQHF
TRBV28,.,TRBD1,TRBJ1-2,TGTGCCAGCAGTCCCCACGACACAGGGGAAGGCTACACCTTC,CASSPHDTGEGYTF
TRBV18,few,TRBD1,TRBJ1-2,TGTGCCAGCTCACCTTCTGGACAGGCATCCTATGGCTACACCTTC,CASSPSGQASYGYTF
TRBV19,.,.,TRBJ1-1,TGTGCCAGTAGTCTCTGGGGCGACACTGAAGCTTTCTTT,CASSLWGDTEAFF
TRBV5-4,.,.,TRBJ1-2,TGTGCCAGCAGCTTGGCCCGCGGGGATTTCTATGGCTACACCTTC,CASSLARGDFYGYTF
TRBV27,.,TRBD1,TRBJ1-2,TGTGCCAGCAGTTTATCTAGGACAGGGGGCTTCGGCTACACCTTC,CASSLSRTGGFGYTF
TRBV5-8,few,TRBD1,TRBJ1-5,TGTGCCAGCAGCCCCGGGACAGGTCGCAATCAGCCCCAGCATTTT,CASSPGTGRNQPQHF
TRBV7-3,.,TRBD1,TRBJ2-1,TGTGCCAGCAGCACGCCGGGACAGGGGGGGAGGGGGAGCGGTAATGAGCAGTTCTTC,CASSTPGQGGRGSGNEQFF
TRBV7-2,.,TRBD2,TRBJ2-7,TGTGCCAGCAGCTCCCAATTTGCGGGAGGGCGGGCCGAGCAGTACTTC,CASSSQFAGGRAEQYF
TRBV11-2,.,.,TRBJ1-2,TGTGCCAGCAGCTCCTCCTTACTTGGCTACACCTTC,CASSSSLLGYTF
TRBV7-9,.,.,TRBJ2-7,TGTGCCAGCAGCTTAGTCGGAATAAGCGACGAGCAGTACTTC,CASSLVGISDEQYF
TRBV9,.,TRBD2,TRBJ2-1,TGTGCCAGCAGCGGTAGCGGGAGTTCGTACAATGAGCAGTTCTTC,CASSGSGSSYNEQFF
TRBV5-5,few,TRBD1,TRBJ1-5,TGTGCCAGCAGCCCGGGACAGGATTATCAGCCCCAGCATTTT,CASSPGQDYQPQHF
TRBV30,.,.,TRBJ1-1,TGTGCCTGGAATCCAGAGGCCGGGGTCACTGAAGCTTTCTTT,CAWNPEAGVTEAFF
TRBV5-5,.,.,TRBJ2-1,TGTGCCAGCAGCTTGGGACAGAGCTCCTACAATGAGCAGTTCTTC,CASSLGQSSYNEQFF
TRBV11-1,.,TRBD2,TRBJ2-1,TGTGCCAGCAGCTCCCAGATAGCGGGAGGTCTCAATGAGCAGTTCTTC,CASSSQIAGGLNEQFF
TRBV3-1/TRBV3-2,.,TRBD1,TRBJ2-5,TGTGCCAGCAGCCAAGATCCAGACAGGGGTAGGGAGACCCAGTACTTC,CASSQDPDRGRETQYF
TRBV6-5,.,TRBD1,TRBJ1-5,TGTGCCAGCAGTTGGACCGGGACAGCATCCTATCAGCCCCAGCATTTT,CASSWTGTASYQPQHF
TRBV19,once,.,TRBJ1-5,TGTGCCAGTAGTATAAGCAGGGTCCCCCAGCCCCAGCATTTT,CASSISRVPQPQHF
TRBV28,.,.,TRBJ2-7,TGTGCCACCAAAGGTGGGCGCGAGCAGTACTTC,CATKGGREQYF
TRBV7-9,.,TRBD1,TRBJ2-7,TGTGCCAGCGGACAGGGGGCCTACGAGCAGTACTTC,CASGQGAYEQYF
TRBV7-2,.,.,TRBJ2-1,TGTGCCAGCAGCCCCCGGCGGAGCGGCTACTACAATGAGCAGTTCTTC,CASSPRRSGYYNEQFF
TRBV27,few,.,TRBJ2-7,TGTGCCAGCAGTTTATCCGCCTCTCCTCAGGAGCAGTACTTC,CASSLSASPQEQYF
TRBV29-1,.,.,TRBJ2-3,TGCAGCGTTGATCTAGCGCGGGGCACAGATACGCAGTATTTT,CSVDLARGTDTQYF